Each of the 25 T cell receptor beta chains below was sequenced from the same sample in a study of T cells in localized non-small cell lung cancer. Profiling relied on immunoSEQ multiplex PCR, and the TCRdb table lists in-frame clones only, not all of them. The sample records 90,000 to 100,000 clones, approximately 91% being singletons. The sequenced sample was PBMCs, obtained before any cancer treatment. The receptors were sampled from a woman between 35 and 75 years old with stage II squamous cell lung carcinoma.

Only a few counts were recorded for this clone. The chain combines TRBV2 with TRBJ1-2, with D uncertain. There are 15 residues in the CDR3. V lost 3 bases, J lost 8 bases, and 19 bases lay in between. The V gene's germline CDR1 is SNHLY and CDR2 FYNNEI. In DNA form, the CDR3 reads TGTGCCAGCAGTGACATGTGGCCCTCGAAGGGCGGCTACACCTTC. Translating gives CASSDMWPSKGGYTF.

The chain joins TRBV29-1 to TRBJ2-7, with TRBD1 identical over 8 bases. V shed 7 bases, J shed 3 bases, and the junction held 5 bases outside the gene matches. CDR1 is SQVTM, CDR2 ANQGSEA, per germline. The CDR3 length is 12 residues. The CDR3 protein is CSAGQGIYEQYF. The CDR3 nucleotides are TGCAGCGCCGGACAGGGAATCTACGAGCAGTACTTC.

The chain employs TRBV11-2 and TRBJ1-5, with unresolved D. V lost 5 bases, J lost 4 bases, and 21 bases lay in between. CDR1 is SGHAT and CDR2 is FQNNGV in the germline V gene. This CDR3 region has 17 residues. The CDR3 DNA follows: TGTGCCAGCAGCCCGCGGGGTGGGAGGTTAGGGAATCAGCCCCAGCATTTT. It is translated as CASSPRGGRLGNQPQHF.

This clone appeared a few times. The rearrangement joins TRBV6-1 to TRBJ2-1; D is possibly TRBD2 (6 bases). Germline V lookup: CDR1 MNHNS, CDR2 SASEGT. Trimming stripped 10 bases from V and 6 bases from J, with 7 bases between. The CDR3 has 10 residues. CDR3 protein: CATGGNEQFF. The CDR3 region has the DNA TGTGCCACCGGGGGCAATGAGCAGTTCTTC.

This chain uses TRBV19 with TRBJ1-5; D might be TRBD1 (5 bases). Germline CDR1 is LNHDA and CDR2 is SQIVND (reference sequence). The CDR3 is 16 amino acids. Trimming took 3 bases from V and 1 from J, leaving 13 bases between them. The CDR3 nucleotides are TGTGCCAGTAGTATCGGAGGGGCGAGGAGCAATCAGCCCCAGCATTTT. Amino acids: CASSIGGARSNQPQHF.

The J gene is TRBJ2-7, the V gene TRBV5-3, with TRBD1 matching over 9 bases. TRBV5-3 falls under the ORF class, with uncertain function. There are 15 residues in the CDR3. The V segment lost 4 bases and the J segment 3 bases; nucleotides outside the gene matches: 8. The CDR3 loop reads CARSATGTGFYEQYF. The CDR3 nucleotides read TGTGCCAGAAGCGCCACCGGGACAGGGTTCTACGAGCAGTACTTC.

This clone was recorded only once. The junction differs from germline at one of its ends, possibly a read error. The gene calls are TRBV16 and TRBJ2-7, with D possibly TRBD2 on 6 matching bases. The CDR3 runs 15 residues. CDR1 and CDR2 from the germline V gene are KGHSY and FQNENV. CDR3 nucleotide sequence: TGTGCCAGCAGCCCCGTTCCGGGAGTGACTGGGGAGCAGTGCTTC. It specifies CASSPVPGVTGEQCF.

J is TRBJ2-7 and V is TRBV19; 8 bases are a match to TRBD2. J lost 0 bases, V lost 3 bases, and 1 base had no gene match. Germline CDR1 is LNHDA and CDR2 is SQIVND (reference sequence). The CDR3 length is 14 residues. The CDR3 region has the DNA TGTGCCAGTAGTATCGCGGGAGGCTCCTACGAGCAGTACTTC. Translated: CASSIAGGSYEQYF.

V and J are TRBV19 and TRBJ2-1, with 9 bases matching TRBD2. CDR3 length equals 15 residues. CDR1 is LNHDA and CDR2 is SQIVND in the germline V gene (reference sequence). After removal of 5 bases from V and 6 bases from J, the junction contained 8 bases not matched to a gene. CDR3 region: CASSSASGKRNEQFF. CDR3 DNA: TGTGCCAGTAGTTCGGCTAGCGGGAAACGCAATGAGCAGTTCTTC.

This clone was found once. This sequence joins TRBV27 and TRBJ1-2; TRBD1 might be the D (6 bases). Germline CDR1 is MNHEY and CDR2 is SMNVEV (reference sequence). V was trimmed by 0 bases and J by 4 bases, leaving 9 bases between them. This CDR3 is 14 amino acids long. The CDR3 loop reads CASSLSGGLYGYTF. CDR3 in DNA: TGTGCCAGCAGTTTATCGGGGGGCCTCTATGGCTACACCTTC.

The V and J genes are TRBV5-1 and TRBJ2-3; D is unclear. The CDR3 length is 16 residues. Germline lookup yields CDR1 SGHRS and CDR2 YFSETQ. With 2 bases removed from V and 0 bases from J, the gap between germline ends came to 13 bases. CDR3 protein: CASSLDSSTSTDTQYF. In DNA form, the CDR3 reads TGCGCCAGCAGCTTAGACTCTTCTACTAGCACAGATACGCAGTATTTT.

V and J are TRBV5-1 and TRBJ1-1; D might be TRBD1 (6 bases). Trimming shortened V by 4 bases and J by 4 bases, and 14 bases separated the two germline ends. The CDR3 length is 14 residues. Germline CDR1 SGHRS, CDR2 YFSETQ. CDR3 in amino acids: CASSARGLGTEAFF. In nucleotides, the CDR3 is TGCGCCAGCAGCGCCAGGGGCCTGGGCACTGAAGCTTTCTTT.

V and J are TRBV7-2 and TRBJ2-5, with 15 positions matching TRBD2. V lost 5 bases and J lost 4; bases outside the gene matches: 8. The germline CDR1 and CDR2 sequences are SGHTA and FQGNSA. The CDR3 covers 17 residues. The CDR3 region is CASSPPGLAGGRETQYF. The CDR3 region has the DNA TGTGCCAGCAGCCCCCCCGGACTAGCGGGGGGGAGAGAGACCCAGTACTTC.

The chain couples TRBV30 to TRBJ2-7, with a possible D match to TRBD1 (5 bases). V lost 1 base and J lost 0, with 16 bases in between. CDR1 GTSNPN and CDR2 SVGIG come from the germline V gene (reference sequence). The CDR3 has 16 amino acids. CDR3 region: CAWSGQRETTSYEQYF. The CDR3 nucleotides are TGTGCCTGGAGTGGACAGAGAGAAACTACCTCCTACGAGCAGTACTTC.

Only a few counts were recorded for this clone. The chain carries TRBV7-9 and TRBJ1-4; D might be TRBD1 (6 bases). The CDR3 length is 15 residues. In germline, CDR1 is SEHNR, CDR2 FQNEAQ (reference sequence). V shed 3 bases and J shed 10 bases, with 18 bases lying between them. CDR3 DNA sequence: TGTGCCAGCAGCTTGAACAGGGACATGAGTGGAAAACTGTTTTTT. This gives the protein CASSLNRDMSGKLFF.

The chain uses TRBV28 and TRBJ1-2; unclear D gene. This CDR3 has 12 amino acids. V was shortened by 4 bases and J by 4 bases, with 7 bases between the two germline ends. Germline CDR1 reads MDHEN; CDR2 reads SYDVKM. This CDR3 is CASSSRSYGYTF. The CDR3 region has the DNA TGTGCCAGCAGTTCTAGGTCCTATGGCTACACCTTC.

This clone was detected only once. The chain links TRBV7-7 to TRBJ2-2; D uncertain. V was trimmed by 0 bases and J by 0 bases, leaving 5 bases between them. Germline-derived CDR1 and CDR2 are SSHAT and FNYEAQ (reference sequence). The CDR3 consists of 15 residues. In DNA, the CDR3 is TGTGCCAGCAGCTTAGCGGTATCGAACACCGGGGAGCTGTTTTTT. Its protein product is CASSLAVSNTGELFF.

The chain employs TRBV5-6 and TRBJ2-7, with 8 bases aligning to TRBD1. The CDR3 spans 17 residues. Looked up from germline, CDR1 is SGHDT and CDR2 is YYEEEE. The ends lost 2 bases at V and 3 bases at J; junction bases unmatched: 13. The CDR3 is CASSLFTGGPNIYEQYF. As DNA, the CDR3 is TGTGCCAGCAGCTTATTCACAGGGGGGCCTAATATCTACGAGCAGTACTTC.

The chain links TRBV6-5 to TRBJ2-1, with D tentatively TRBD2 (6 bases). V was shortened by 10 bases and J by 7 bases, with 20 bases between the two germline ends. In germline, CDR1 is MNHEY, CDR2 SVGAGI. The CDR3 totals 14 residues. The DNA of the CDR3 is TGTGCCACGCGTCCGGCTCCGGGGGATAATGAGCAGTTCTTC. As protein: CATRPAPGDNEQFF.

The chain recombines TRBV6-5 with TRBJ1-2; D is unclear. V was trimmed by 4 bases and J by 8 bases, leaving 17 bases between them. Germline-derived CDR1 and CDR2 are MNHEY and SVGAGI. CDR3 size: 14 residues. The CDR3 coding sequence is TGTGCCAGCAGTTTCTACTCGGGGATGGGAGGCTACACCTTC. It codes for CASSFYSGMGGYTF.

The chain carries TRBV5-1 and TRBJ1-6; no definite D call. In germline, CDR1 is SGHRS, CDR2 YFSETQ. Trimming cost V 3 bases and J 8 bases, with 12 bases left between them. CDR3 length: 14 amino acids. CDR3 sequence: CASSSQPIDSPLHF. CDR3 in DNA: TGCGCCAGCAGCTCACAGCCTATCGATTCACCCCTCCACTTT. Variable domain in full (rest from reference TRBV5-1 and TRBJ1-6): KAGVTQTPRYLIKTRGQQVTLSCSPISGHRSVSWYQQTPGQGLQFLFEYFSETQRNKGNFPGRFSGRQFSNSRSEMNVSTLELGDSALYLCASSSQPIDSPLHFGNGTRLTVT.

The CDR3 DNA sequence: TGTGCCAGCAGAGCAGGGAAGTGGACTGAAGCTTTCTTT. It codes for CASRAGKWTEAFF. The rearrangement uses TRBV6-1 and TRBJ1-1; perhaps TRBD1 as D (5 bases). The CDR3 has 13 amino acids. Per the germline V gene, CDR1 is MNHNS and CDR2 is SASEGT. Trimming shortened V by 6 bases and J by 5 bases, and 13 bases separated the two germline ends.

The genes are TRBV5-6 and TRBJ1-2, with TRBD1 matching over 8 bases. With 4 bases clipped from V and 7 bases from J, the junction kept 6 bases outside the gene matches. Germline V CDR1 and CDR2: SGHDT, YYEEEE. This CDR3 comprises 13 residues. As DNA, the CDR3 is TGTGCCAGCAGCCCCGACAGGGGCCGTGGCTACACCTTC. Translation: CASSPDRGRGYTF.

V and J are TRBV6-5 and TRBJ2-1; D is possibly TRBD2 (7 bases). Germline CDR1 MNHEY, CDR2 SVGAGI. The CDR3 is made up of 13 amino acids. Trimming took off 8 bases at V and 7 bases at J, with 15 bases between the two ends. CDR3 in amino acids: CASSPRGANEQFF. The DNA for the CDR3 is TGTGCCAGCTCCCCCCGGGGGGCTAATGAGCAGTTCTTC.

The chain uses TRBV28 and TRBJ1-3; possible D gene TRBD1, 6 bases. Between the trimmed V and J ends, which lost 7 bases and 0 bases, there was a span of 16 bases. The CDR3 totals 16 residues. In germline, CDR1 is MDHEN, CDR2 SYDVKM. The CDR3 DNA is TGTGCCAGCAAACCCCCCGGGACATCCTCTGGAAACACCATATATTTT. This sequence encodes CASKPPGTSSGNTIYF.